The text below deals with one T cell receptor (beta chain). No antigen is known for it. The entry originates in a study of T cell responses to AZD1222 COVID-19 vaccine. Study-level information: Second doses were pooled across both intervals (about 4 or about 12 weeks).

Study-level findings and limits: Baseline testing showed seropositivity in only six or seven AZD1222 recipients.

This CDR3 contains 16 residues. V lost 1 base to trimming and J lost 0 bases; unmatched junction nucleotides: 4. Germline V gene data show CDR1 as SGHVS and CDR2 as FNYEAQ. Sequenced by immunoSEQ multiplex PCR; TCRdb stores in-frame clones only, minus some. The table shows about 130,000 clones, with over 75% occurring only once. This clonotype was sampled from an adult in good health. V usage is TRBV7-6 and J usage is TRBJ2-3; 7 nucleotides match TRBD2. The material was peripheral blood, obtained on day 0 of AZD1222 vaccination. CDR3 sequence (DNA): TGTGCCAGCAGCTTAGGTGGGAGGGGTAGCACAGATACGCAGTATTTT. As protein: CASSLGGRGSTDTQYF.